This is a list of T cell receptor beta chains from one sample in a study of blood T cell repertoires in COVID-19. Libraries were prepared by immunoSEQ multiplex PCR; TCRdb keeps only in-frame clonotypes and omits some of them. This table has around 100,000 clones, over 75% appearing once. Sequencing was done on a sample of peripheral blood. All receptors derive from a man younger than 40 in a cohort sampled during active COVID-19. CDR3s include the opening cysteine and the closing phenylalanine or tryptophan. Size is stated for part of the rows, as once, few or many counts, or as a class when the clone is expanded.

TRBV6-1,NA,TRBJ2-5,CASSDQETQYF
TRBV28,NA,TRBJ1-2,CASSLVTGAGYTF
TRBV24-1,few,TRBJ1-2,CATSGLEGGGYTF
TRBV18,NA,TRBJ1-2,CASSPVRGQGFFGYTF
TRBV5-5,NA,TRBJ2-1,CASSSEIWANEQFF
TRBV6-2/TRBV6-3,NA,TRBJ1-4,CASSYRATNEKLFF
TRBV19,NA,TRBJ1-2,CASTDRGYGYTF
TRBV5-1,NA,TRBJ1-6,CASSQGQFYNSPLHF
TRBV6-6,NA,TRBJ2-1,CASSLHPGSGGANEQFF
TRBV3-1/TRBV3-2,NA,TRBJ1-2,CASSQAREGYTF
TRBV6-1,NA,TRBJ2-5,CASSGGTGLSLGGLETQYF
TRBV7-6,NA,TRBJ2-3,CASSFRAGATDTQYF
TRBV5-4,NA,TRBJ2-7,CASSTNSNPSDEQYF
TRBV5-1,NA,TRBJ1-2,CASSLTVSNYGYTF
TRBV5-6,few,TRBJ2-7,CASSSLRTSGIRYEQYF
TRBV6-6,once,TRBJ2-7,CASRINRAGEQYF
TRBV6-5,NA,TRBJ2-7,CASSYGGDPYEQYF
TRBV12-5,NA,TRBJ1-5,CASGLTRGSIFYSNQPQHF
TRBV18,NA,TRBJ2-5,CASSPIQGARETQYF
TRBV7-2,once,TRBJ1-2,CASSSIGGQVGYTF
TRBV5-5,NA,TRBJ1-2,CASSLESDYGYTF
TRBV5-1,NA,TRBJ1-2,CASSLRQGSTYGYTF
TRBV3-1/TRBV3-2,NA,TRBJ1-1,CASSQRGREAFF
TRBV3-1/TRBV3-2,NA,TRBJ1-2,CASSQADRVYGYTF
TRBV5-1,NA,TRBJ1-2,CASSSTEKRTGNYGYTF
TRBV6-6,NA,TRBJ2-4,CASRNENIQYF
TRBV6-6,NA,TRBJ2-7,CASRSSGGLLSYEQYF
TRBV7-6,NA,TRBJ1-4,CASSGRTGGSEKLFF
TRBV4-1,NA,TRBJ1-1,CASSLGQGARLEAFF
TRBV7-9,NA,TRBJ2-3,CASSRDSNTDTQYF
TRBV5-5,NA,TRBJ2-7,CASTLTGGNHEQYF
TRBV15,NA,TRBJ1-4,CATSRDLRREKLFF
TRBV12-3/TRBV12-4,NA,TRBJ2-1,CASSQRGYNEQFF
TRBV21-1,NA,TRBJ1-3,CASRPGHSLNFSGNTIYF
TRBV28,NA,TRBJ1-2,CASRPTGGNGYTF
TRBV5-1,NA,TRBJ2-7,CANYIYEQYF
TRBV12-5,NA,TRBJ1-4,CASGLVFRRTNEKLFF
TRBV7-2,NA,TRBJ2-7,CASSFYATFYEQYF
TRBV27,medium-sized,TRBJ1-5,CASSLGRANQPQHF
TRBV6-4,NA,TRBJ2-1,CASSPSSYNEQFF
TRBV9,NA,TRBJ1-6,CASSVEPGGYSPLHF
TRBV5-1,once,TRBJ1-2,CASSLDRGPRYTF
TRBV5-5,NA,TRBJ1-2,CASSLGVGAYGYTF
TRBV13,NA,TRBJ2-3,CASSFRAGGPPDTQYF